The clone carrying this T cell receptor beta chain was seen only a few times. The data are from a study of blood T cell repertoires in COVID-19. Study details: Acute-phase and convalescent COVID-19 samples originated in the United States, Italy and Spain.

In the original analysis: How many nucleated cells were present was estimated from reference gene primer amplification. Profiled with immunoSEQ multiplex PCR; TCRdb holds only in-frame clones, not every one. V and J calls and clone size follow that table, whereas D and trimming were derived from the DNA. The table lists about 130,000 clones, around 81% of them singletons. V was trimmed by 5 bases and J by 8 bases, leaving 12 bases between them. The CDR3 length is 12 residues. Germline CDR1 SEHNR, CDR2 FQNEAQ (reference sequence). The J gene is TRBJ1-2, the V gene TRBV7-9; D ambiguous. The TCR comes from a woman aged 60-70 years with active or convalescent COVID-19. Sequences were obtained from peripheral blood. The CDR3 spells CASSQSLEGYTF. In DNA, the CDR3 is TGTGCCAGCAGCCAAAGTCTGGAGGGCTACACCTTC.